This TCR beta chain was profiled in a study of CD8+CD57+ T cells in acquired aplastic anemia. In the study overall: Sorted cells (CD4+ and CD8+) yielded DNA amounts that averaged about 3.1 ug. Healthy donor CD4+ cell samples had a mean of around 11 million reads.

Profiling of TCR beta VDJ combinations and CDR3 sequences used genomic DNA as template. TCRdb recomputed calls from the reads with MiXCR, one row per CDR3 protein. The table lists some 140,000 distinct CDR3 sequences, 35% to 50% of them singletons. The germline gives CDR1 WSHSY, CDR2 SAAADI. The V gene lost 6 bases and the J gene lost 3 bases, with 14 bases spanning the gap. The CDR3 is 14 residues long. The clonotype was recovered from a human donor in good health, serving as a control. V and J are TRBV10-2 and TRBJ1-2, with D possibly matching TRBD1 (5 bases). Sequences were obtained from sorted CD4+, CD8+, or CD8+CD57+ T cells (not recorded which) from PBMCs. The DNA for the CDR3 is TGCGCCAGCAGGGAATCTCGGGGACACTATGGCTACACCTTC. It codes for CASRESRGHYGYTF.